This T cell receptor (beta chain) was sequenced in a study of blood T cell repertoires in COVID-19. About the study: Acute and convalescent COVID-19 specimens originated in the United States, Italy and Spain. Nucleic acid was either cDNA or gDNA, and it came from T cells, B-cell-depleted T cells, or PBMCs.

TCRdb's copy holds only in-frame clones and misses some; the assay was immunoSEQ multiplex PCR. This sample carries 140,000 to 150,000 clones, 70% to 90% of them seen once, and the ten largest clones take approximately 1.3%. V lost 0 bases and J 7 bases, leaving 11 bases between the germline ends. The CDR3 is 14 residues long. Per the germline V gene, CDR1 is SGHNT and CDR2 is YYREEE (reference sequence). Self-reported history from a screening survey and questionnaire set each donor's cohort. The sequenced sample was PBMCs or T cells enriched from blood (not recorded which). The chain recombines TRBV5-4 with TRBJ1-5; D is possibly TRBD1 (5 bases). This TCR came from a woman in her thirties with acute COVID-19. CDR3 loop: CASSLEGAGQPQHF. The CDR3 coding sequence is TGTGCCAGCAGCTTGGAAGGGGCGGGGCAGCCCCAGCATTTT.